This T cell receptor (beta chain) was identified in a study of blood T cell dynamics during melanoma immunotherapy. Method: immunoSEQ multiplex PCR; TCRdb's copy keeps in-frame clones and lacks some. In the table there are roughly 3,400 clones, about 92% of which are singletons. Documented time point: pre-treatment baseline. Response was assessed by RECIST 1.1 at 12 weeks, except a couple of rapid progressors. Patients with prior systemic cancer treatment, concomitant immunosuppressants, or other active malignancies were excluded. CDR1 is MNHNY, CDR2 SVGAGI, per germline (reference sequence). The CDR3 contains 15 residues. After removal of 4 bases from V and 8 bases from J, the junction contained 7 bases not matched to a gene.

The sequence was collected from a human donor with melanoma. The V gene is TRBV6-6, the J gene TRBJ2-1, with 11 nucleotides matching TRBD2. Source: effector memory CD8+ T cells from blood, taken from a patient treated with checkpoint blockade. The DNA for the CDR3 is TGTGCCAGCAGTTTAGCGGGAGGGCCAGCCCATGAGCAGTTCTTC. Translation gives CASSLAGGPAHEQFF.